A single sample gave rise to the 21 T cell receptor beta chains below, sequenced in a study of low-dose radiotherapy and immunotherapy resistance in tumors. Time point: after trial treatment. Described treatment: LDRT plus nivolumab, ipilimumab, low-dose cyclophosphamide and aspirin (RACIN trial). Alpha- and beta-chain coverage of first-strand cDNA came from TRAV- and TRBV-specific primers. The authors ran roughly 20 PCR cycles to amplify TCRs with a constant-region primer and V-primer adapter. TCRdb reprocessed the reads via MiXCR and lists one record per CDR3 protein. Of 95,000 to 100,000 distinct CDR3 sequences detected, 20% to 25% appear once; the ten largest clones hold 4.1%. The material sequenced was PBMCs, taken after low-dose radiotherapy plus immunotherapy. The receptors derive from a male donor with prostate cancer.

The V gene is TRBV27, the J gene TRBJ2-7; TRBD2 aligns across 7 bases. The ends lost 6 bases at V and 6 bases at J; junction bases unmatched: 11. The CDR3 has 14 amino acids. Germline loops: CDR1 MNHEY, CDR2 SMNVEV (reference sequence). CDR3 amino acids: CASSPTSTRSEQYF. The DNA of the CDR3 is TGTGCCAGCAGCCCGACTAGCACCAGGAGCGAGCAGTACTTC.

This clonotype showed up many times. V usage is TRBV4-1 and J usage is TRBJ2-4; tentatively, D is TRBD1 or TRBD2 (6 bases each). CDR1 is MGHRA, CDR2 YSYEKL, per germline. Trimming removed 0 bases at V and 5 bases at J, with 11 bases between. The CDR3 has 15 residues. CDR3 amino acids: CASSQDLGGQNIQYF. CDR3 nucleotide sequence: TGCGCCAGCAGCCAAGATTTGGGGGGCCAAAACATTCAGTACTTC.

This clonotype has a count of ten or more. The CDR3 is CASSPPGQGSYEQYF. The CDR3 DNA is TGCGCCAGCAGCCCACCGGGACAGGGCTCCTACGAGCAGTACTTC. The J gene is TRBJ2-7, the V gene TRBV4-3, with TRBD1 identical over 9 bases. This CDR3 is built from 15 residues. Trimming removed 4 bases from V and 0 bases from J; junction bases left unmatched: 4. Germline V lookup: CDR1 LGHNA, CDR2 YSLEER.

This clonotype was detected a few times. The chain carries TRBV5-4 and TRBJ2-3, with 12 bases fitting TRBD2. Unmatched junction bases numbered 14, after V lost 4 bases and J lost 2 bases. Germline V lookup: CDR1 SGHNT, CDR2 YYREEE (reference sequence). The length of the CDR3 is 19 residues. The CDR3 nucleotides are TGTGCCAGCAGCCCCGCCCTAGCGGGGGGGTACGATTACACAGATACGCAGTATTTT. It yields the protein CASSPALAGGYDYTDTQYF.

This clonotype has ten or more counts. This rearrangement joins TRBV5-4 to TRBJ2-3, with D possibly TRBD2 on 5 matching bases. With 3 bases removed from V and 11 bases from J, the gap between germline ends came to 16 bases. The CDR3 consists of 13 residues. Germline CDR1 reads SGHNT; CDR2 reads YYREEE (reference sequence). The CDR3 coding sequence is TGTGCCAGCAGCTCCCTGACCGACTATGGGCAGTATTTT. Translating it yields CASSSLTDYGQYF.

The chain has TRBV12-5 and TRBJ2-3; D gene uncertain. The germline gives CDR1 LGHNT, CDR2 FRNRAP. The length of the CDR3 is 16 residues. Between the trimmed V and J ends, which lost 2 bases and 0 bases, there was a span of 12 bases. CDR3: CASGLLDSSSTDTQYF. CDR3 DNA: TGTGCTAGTGGTTTGCTAGACTCGTCTAGCACAGATACGCAGTATTTT.

The CDR3 loop reads CASSLEPGDEQFF. The CDR3, as DNA: TGTGCCAGCAGCTTAGAACCGGGGGATGAGCAGTTCTTC. This chain links TRBV7-6 with TRBJ2-1, with a possible D match to TRBD2 (6 bases). V lost 1 base to trimming and J lost 8 bases, with 9 bases between them. The CDR3 spans 13 residues. Per the germline V gene, CDR1 is SGHVS and CDR2 is FNYEAQ.

In this sample, this clonotype turned up many times. Its ends do not fully match the called genes, so a read error is possible. The J gene is TRBJ2-1, the V gene TRBV5-3, with 10 bases identical to TRBD2. TRBV5-3 is filed as an ORF, its function uncertain. This CDR3 is built from 13 residues. The CDR3 reads CASSWGLANEQFF. The CDR3 bases are TGTGCCAGCAGCTGGGGACTAGCGAATGAGCAGTTCTTC.

This clonotype was observed many times. The CDR3 spells CASSLVRGGAEGYTF. The CDR3 nucleotides are TGTGCCAGCAGCTTAGTCCGAGGGGGCGCGGAGGGCTACACCTTC. The chain joins TRBV7-9 to TRBJ1-2; 7 bases fit TRBD1. The CDR3 is 15 residues long. The germline CDR1 and CDR2 sequences are SEHNR and FQNEAQ (reference sequence). Trimming at V came to 1 base and at J to 8 bases, leaving 10 bases not matched to a gene.

This clonotype was seen once. A read error is possible here, since a much larger clone lies one base away. Since no conserved phenylalanine or tryptophan closes the CDR3, a read error is the likely cause. The chain recombines TRBV7-9 with TRBJ2-3, with D perhaps being TRBD1 or TRBD2 (6 bases each). In germline, CDR1 is SEHNR, CDR2 FQNEAQ (reference sequence). This CDR3 is 14 amino acids long. V was clipped by 5 bases and J by 0 bases, with 9 bases between them. The CDR3 reads CASSVGGSTDTQYL. Here the CDR3 DNA reads TGTGCCAGCAGCGTGGGGGGCAGCACAGATACGCAGTATTTA.

This clonotype was detected a few times. The gene calls are TRBV6-5 and TRBJ1-1; perhaps TRBD1 as D (5 bases). Germline V CDR1 and CDR2: MNHEY, SVGAGI. V shed 2 bases and J shed 8 bases, with 12 bases lying between them. This CDR3 is built from 13 residues. CDR3 sequence (DNA): TGTGCCAGCAGTTACGGGACTCTAGGAGAAGCTTTCTTT. It specifies CASSYGTLGEAFF.

This clonotype has ten or more counts. J is TRBJ1-6 and V is TRBV7-2; tentative D call: TRBD1 (5 bases). The germline gives CDR1 SGHTA, CDR2 FQGNSA. The ends were cut back, 5 bases at V and 9 bases at J, with 17 bases in the middle. The CDR3 contains 15 residues. CDR3 in amino acids: CASSPWRGIGSPLHF. The CDR3 DNA is TGTGCCAGCAGCCCCTGGCGGGGGATAGGTTCACCCCTCCACTTT.

This clonotype was detected many times. The chain links TRBV2 to TRBJ2-1; TRBD2 aligns across 13 bases. The CDR3 covers 14 residues. Looked up from germline, CDR1 is SNHLY and CDR2 is FYNNEI. V lost 5 bases to trimming and J lost 7 bases; unmatched junction nucleotides: 2. The CDR3: CASSRGLAGNEQFF. The CDR3, as DNA: TGTGCCAGCAGTAGGGGACTAGCGGGAAATGAGCAGTTCTTC.

There are many counts of this clonotype. The rearrangement joins TRBV20-1 to TRBJ1-5; 9 nucleotides line up with TRBD1. This CDR3 is 14 amino acids long. Germline loops: CDR1 DFQATT, CDR2 SNEGSKA (reference sequence). The ends lost 6 bases at V and 4 bases at J; junction bases unmatched: 7. CDR3 nucleotides: TGCAGTGCCCCGGGACAGGGACGTAATCAGCCCCAGCATTTT. It translates to CSAPGQGRNQPQHF.

The count of this clonotype is one. The CDR3 sequence: CASSPPGTNAGRYF. For the CDR3, the DNA is TGTGCCAGCAGCCCCCCCGGGACAAACGCAGGAAGGTATTTT. The chain employs TRBV28 and TRBJ2-3; D is perhaps TRBD1 (6 bases). Germline loops: CDR1 MDHEN, CDR2 SYDVKM. CDR3 length: 14 residues. The germline V and J ends were trimmed by 6 bases and 14 bases, with 24 bases remaining between them.

This clonotype came up many times. A read error may produce the germline difference seen at one junction end. The V gene is TRBV29-1, the J gene TRBJ2-3; D is tentatively TRBD1 or TRBD2 (6 bases each). CDR3 length: 14 residues. Germline-derived CDR1 and CDR2 are SQVTM and ANQGSEA. The DNA for the CDR3 is TGCAGCGGTGAACGGGGGCAGGGTTCAGATACGCAGTATTTT. Its protein product is CSGERGQGSDTQYF.

This clonotype was seen many times. V usage is TRBV5-1 and J usage is TRBJ2-1; tentative D call: TRBD2 (5 bases). The CDR3 is made up of 15 amino acids. Germline-derived CDR1 and CDR2 are SGHRS and YFSETQ. Between the trimmed V and J ends, which lost 1 base and 0 bases, there was a span of 8 bases. The CDR3 DNA sequence: TGCGCCAGCAGCTTGAGGGCGGGCTCCTACAATGAGCAGTTCTTC. Protein: CASSLRAGSYNEQFF. The full variable domain, completed using reference TRBV5-1 and TRBJ2-1, is KAGVTQTPRYLIKTRGQQVTLSCSPISGHRSVSWYQQTPGQGLQFLFEYFSETQRNKGNFPGRFSGRQFSNSRSEMNVSTLELGDSALYLCASSLRAGSYNEQFFGPGTRLTVL.

This CDR3 reads CASSLGGGYEQYF. CDR3 bases: TGTGCCAGCAGTTTGGGGGGCGGCTACGAGCAGTACTTC. This sequence joins TRBV28 and TRBJ2-7; D tentatively reads TRBD1 or TRBD2 (6 bases each). CDR1 and CDR2 (germline): MDHEN, SYDVKM. V shed 3 bases and J shed 3 bases, with 9 bases lying between them. CDR3 size: 13 residues.

This clonotype occurred many times. The chain has TRBV5-1 and TRBJ1-5, with D maybe TRBD1 (5 bases). Germline assignment: CDR1 SGHRS and CDR2 YFSETQ. V was cut by 0 bases and J by 4 bases, with 8 bases left in between. The CDR3 covers 14 residues. CDR3 loop: CASSLVGENQPQHF. The DNA of the CDR3 is TGCGCCAGCAGCTTGGTGGGGGAGAATCAGCCCCAGCATTTT.

This clonotype was observed at least ten times. DNA for the CDR3: TGTGCCAGCAGCTTAGAGGGTTTGAGCTCCTACGAGCAGTACTTC. Protein product: CASSLEGLSSYEQYF. The chain joins TRBV7-8 to TRBJ2-7; D is uncertain. The CDR3 length is 15 residues. Trimming removed 1 base at V and 0 bases at J, with 10 bases between. CDR1 SGHVS and CDR2 FQNEAQ come from the germline V gene.

This clonotype appeared many times. The gene calls are TRBV5-1 and TRBJ1-1; TRBD1 aligns across 8 bases. J gave up 11 bases and V 4 bases, and 16 bases lay outside the gene matches. The germline V gene encodes CDR1 SGHRS and CDR2 YFSETQ. CDR3 length: 15 residues. The CDR3 sequence: CASSPPAGQARVAFF. Here the CDR3 DNA reads TGCGCCAGCAGCCCACCTGCGGGACAGGCCCGTGTCGCTTTCTTT.